This record concerns one T cell receptor beta chain sequence. Its antigen is undetermined. V gave up 7 bases and J gave up 0 bases; unmatched junction bases: 12. The CDR3 spans 15 residues. Germline assignment: CDR1 SQVTM and CDR2 ANQGSEA. This entry is derived from a study of cytomegalovirus exposure and HLA in healthy donors. Findings of the study overall: Listed as cytomegalovirus-associated were 150 to 200 TCR beta chains.

60 Vbeta and 13 Jbeta primers were used in PCR. Profiling relied on immunoSEQ multiplex PCR, and the TCRdb table lists in-frame clones only, not all of them. The sample carries about 190,000 clones, around three quarters recorded once. The receptor was derived from a woman aged 18-29 years in good health and CMV-seronegative. Material: PBMCs. The V and J genes are TRBV29-1 and TRBJ2-7; 7 nucleotides align to TRBD2. CDR3 sequence: CSAGVVGDYSYEQYF. Here the CDR3 DNA reads TGCAGCGCAGGCGTTGTGGGGGACTACTCCTACGAGCAGTACTTC.